The next 17 T cell receptor beta chains were all read from a single sample in a study of cytomegalovirus exposure and HLA in healthy donors. It was with 60 Vbeta and 13 Jbeta primers that the PCR ran. The protocol was immunoSEQ multiplex PCR, while the TCRdb copy is restricted to in-frame clones and leaves out a portion. The sample totals some 110,000 clones; its top ten clones hold roughly 0.94%. The sequencing sample was made of PBMCs. These receptors were collected from a man younger than 35 in good health and CMV-seronegative.

Notes on this clone: This sample also contains other DNA sequences that code for the same CDR3. The rearrangement uses TRBV9 and TRBJ1-3, with D maybe TRBD1 (5 bases). Trimming shortened V by 0 bases and J by 4 bases, and 11 bases separated the two germline ends. The CDR3 is 15 residues long. Germline V gene data show CDR1 as SGDLS and CDR2 as YYNGEE. The CDR3 DNA reads as TGTGCCAGCAGCGTAGGGGGGGGTTCCGGAAACACCATATATTTT. Amino acid sequence: CASSVGGGSGNTIYF.

This chain connects TRBV4-2 to TRBJ2-3, with TRBD2 identical over 10 bases. CDR1 and CDR2 (germline): LGHNA, YNFKEQ. J gave up 4 bases and V 0 bases, and 10 bases lay outside the gene matches. The CDR3 is made up of 18 amino acids. This CDR3 is CASSQERALAGDADTQYF. Written as DNA, the CDR3 is TGTGCCAGCAGCCAAGAACGGGCGCTAGCGGGAGATGCAGATACGCAGTATTTT.

The chain joins TRBV10-2 to TRBJ2-7; D perhaps matches TRBD1 (6 bases). The CDR3 sequence is 15 residues long. V was shortened by 8 bases and J by 5 bases, with 22 bases between the two germline ends. The germline CDR1 and CDR2 sequences are WSHSY and SAAADI. The CDR3 DNA reads as TGCGCCAGCGGTCTCCGAGGGGGAGAAGGGAACGAGCAGTACTTC. Translating gives CASGLRGGEGNEQYF.

The rearrangement joins TRBV5-1 to TRBJ2-4, with D uncertain. V was pared by 0 bases and J by 8 bases, with 12 bases between. This CDR3 contains 14 residues. Germline CDR1 is SGHRS and CDR2 is YFSETQ. The CDR3 sequence is CASSLGTFADIQYF. The DNA for the CDR3 is TGCGCCAGCAGCTTGGGTACGTTCGCAGACATTCAGTACTTC.

The chain couples TRBV2 to TRBJ1-1; 10 bases match TRBD1. The CDR3 sequence is 15 residues long. Germline trimming cut 4 bases from V and 0 bases from J; bases unmatched to any gene: 2. CDR1 is SNHLY, CDR2 FYNNEI, per germline. This chain's CDR3 is CASSGQGAMNTEAFF. CDR3 coding DNA: TGTGCCAGCAGTGGACAGGGGGCGATGAACACTGAAGCTTTCTTT.

The chain is built from TRBV9 and TRBJ2-3; no clear D gene. The CDR3 covers 13 residues. V lost 0 bases and J 6 bases, leaving 8 bases between the germline ends. Per the germline V gene, CDR1 is SGDLS and CDR2 is YYNGEE. Here the CDR3 reads CASSVEVSDTQYF. The CDR3 region has the DNA TGTGCCAGCAGCGTAGAGGTTAGCGATACGCAGTATTTT.

This chain links TRBV6-1 with TRBJ1-3; 9 bases line up with TRBD1. The germline gives CDR1 MNHNS, CDR2 SASEGT. J was trimmed by 2 bases and V by 5 bases; bases with no gene match: 4. This CDR3 contains 15 residues. CDR3 sequence (DNA): TGTGCCAGCAGTCCTTGGACAGGGGCTGGAAACACCATATATTTT. This encodes CASSPWTGAGNTIYF.

The chain has TRBV7-2 and TRBJ2-5; the D gene is possibly TRBD2 (7 bases). V dropped 3 bases and J dropped 4 bases, with 15 bases sitting between them. The CDR3 is made up of 15 amino acids. Germline CDR1 and CDR2: SGHTA and FQGNSA. In DNA form, the CDR3 reads TGTGCCAGCAGCTTTTGGGGGGGCTTAATAGAGACCCAGTACTTC. This sequence encodes CASSFWGGLIETQYF. The full variable domain, in which reference TRBV7-2 and TRBJ2-5 provide the parts outside the CDR3, is GAGVSQSPSNKVTEKGKDVELRCDPISGHTALYWYRQSLGQGLEFLIYFQGNSAPDKSGLPSDRFSAERTGGSVSTLTIQRTQQEDSAVYLCASSFWGGLIETQYFGPGTRLLVL.

V gene TRBV27 combines with J gene TRBJ2-2, with D uncertain. Trimming took off 4 bases at V and 2 bases at J, with 11 bases between the two ends. Germline V gene sequence: CDR1 MNHEY, CDR2 SMNVEV (reference sequence). The CDR3 consists of 15 residues. The CDR3 region has the DNA TGTGCCAGCAGTTCGCCTTTGGGCAACACCGGGGAGCTGTTTTTT. It is translated as CASSSPLGNTGELFF.

This chain joins TRBV13 and TRBJ2-1, with 10 bases aligning to TRBD2. Germline values: CDR1 PRHDT, CDR2 FYEKMQ (reference sequence). Losses at the gene ends were 6 bases for V and 7 bases for J; bases not matched to a gene: 6. The length of the CDR3 is 14 residues. CDR3 region: CASSQRGGRNEQFF. The CDR3 DNA is TGTGCCAGCAGTCAGCGGGGGGGCCGGAATGAGCAGTTCTTC.

The rearrangement links TRBV27 to TRBJ2-7, with 7 nucleotides matching TRBD1. V was clipped by 6 bases and J by 3 bases; unmatched bases: 11. The CDR3 sequence is 15 residues long. Germline V lookup: CDR1 MNHEY, CDR2 SMNVEV (reference sequence). The CDR3 protein is CASSPRIGGGYEQYF. CDR3 in DNA: TGTGCCAGCAGCCCGAGGATAGGGGGCGGCTACGAGCAGTACTTC.

The chain employs TRBV30 and TRBJ1-2; 7 bases are shared with TRBD1. The germline gives CDR1 GTSNPN, CDR2 SVGIG (reference sequence). V dropped 4 bases and J dropped 6; count of bases not matched to a gene: 14. The CDR3 is 15 amino acids. CDR3 region: CAWNHRRTGHDGYTF. CDR3 nucleotide sequence: TGTGCCTGGAACCACCGCCGGACAGGACATGATGGCTACACCTTC.

The chain has TRBV5-1 and TRBJ1-6; the D gene is possibly TRBD1 (6 bases). Trimming took off 2 bases at V and 0 bases at J, with 15 bases between the two ends. The CDR3 runs 18 residues. Germline CDR1 reads SGHRS; CDR2 reads YFSETQ. The CDR3 here is CASSFSDRQSSYNSPLHF. CDR3 sequence (DNA): TGCGCCAGCAGCTTTTCTGACAGGCAGAGCTCCTATAATTCACCCCTCCACTTT.

About this clone itself: Relative to the germline gene, one junction end is altered; a read error may explain this. Other DNA sequences from this sample encode an identical CDR3 as well. The chain couples TRBV6-5 to TRBJ1-2; D is perhaps TRBD1 (6 bases). Germline V gives CDR1 MNHEY, CDR2 SVGAGI. The CDR3 is 15 residues long. This chain's CDR3 is CASFVARGRGYGYTF. The CDR3 DNA follows: TGCGCCAGCTTCGTAGCCAGGGGAAGGGGCTATGGCTACACCTTC.

V usage is TRBV28 and J usage is TRBJ2-7; weak D call: TRBD2 (5 bases). The germline CDR1 and CDR2 sequences are MDHEN and SYDVKM. Trimming cost V 6 bases and J 3 bases, with 18 bases left between them. The CDR3 totals 15 residues. CDR3 protein: CASRPPGSKFYEQYF. CDR3 DNA: TGTGCCAGCAGGCCCCCGGGGAGTAAATTCTACGAGCAGTACTTC.

The chain has TRBV7-9 and TRBJ1-1; D gene uncertain. Trimming left V 5 bases short and J 8 bases short, with 12 bases between. Germline V gives CDR1 SEHNR, CDR2 FQNEAQ (reference sequence). The CDR3 spans 12 residues. CDR3 protein: CASSIGANEAFF. The DNA for the CDR3 is TGTGCCAGCAGCATAGGAGCGAACGAAGCTTTCTTT.

The V gene is TRBV27, the J gene TRBJ2-2; possible D gene TRBD2, 5 bases. This CDR3 comprises 13 residues. CDR1 is MNHEY, CDR2 SMNVEV, per germline (reference sequence). V was clipped by 2 bases and J by 6 bases, with 7 bases between them. CDR3 sequence: CASSLLGAGELFF. DNA for the CDR3: TGTGCCAGCAGTTTACTCGGGGCCGGGGAGCTGTTTTTT.